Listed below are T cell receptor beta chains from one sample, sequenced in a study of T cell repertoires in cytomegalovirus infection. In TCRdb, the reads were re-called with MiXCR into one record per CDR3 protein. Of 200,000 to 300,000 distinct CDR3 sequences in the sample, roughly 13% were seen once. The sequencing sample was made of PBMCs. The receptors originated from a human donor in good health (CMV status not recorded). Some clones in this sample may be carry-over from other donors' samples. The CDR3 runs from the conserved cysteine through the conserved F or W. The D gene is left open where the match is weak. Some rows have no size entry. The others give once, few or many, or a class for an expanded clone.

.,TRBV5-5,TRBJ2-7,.,CASSLLVLNYEQYF,TGTGCCAGCAGCTTGTTGGTTCTGAACTACGAGCAGTACTTC
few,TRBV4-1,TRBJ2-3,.,CASSRRDSDTQYF,TGCGCCAGCAGCCGCCGGGACTCAGATACGCAGTATTTT
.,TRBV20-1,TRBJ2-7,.,CSVTVVATNEQYF,TGCAGTGTGACGGTCGTGGCAACTAACGAGCAGTACTTC
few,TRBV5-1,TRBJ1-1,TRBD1,CASSLDAGGGTEAFF,TGCGCCAGCAGCTTAGACGCAGGGGGAGGCACTGAAGCTTTCTTT
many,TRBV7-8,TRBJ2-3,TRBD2,CASSLREGTDTQYF,TGTGCCAGCAGCTTGCGGGAGGGCACAGATACGCAGTATTTT
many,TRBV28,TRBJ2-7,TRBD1,CASSLCRTGYCEQYF,TGTGCCAGCAGTTTATGTCGGACAGGATATTGCGAGCAGTACTTC
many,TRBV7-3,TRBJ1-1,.,CASSAVGADTEAFF,TGTGCCAGCAGCGCGGTGGGGGCAGACACTGAAGCTTTCTTT
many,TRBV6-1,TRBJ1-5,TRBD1,CASSLPPHRGGEPQHF,TGTGCCAGCAGTTTGCCCCCCCACAGGGGAGGGGAGCCCCAGCATTTT
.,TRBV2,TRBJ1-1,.,CASSERRTEAFF,TGTGCCAGCAGTGAGAGGAGGACTGAAGCTTTCTTT
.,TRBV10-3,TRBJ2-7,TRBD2,CAISPGLAGDEQYF,TGTGCCATCTCACCGGGACTAGCGGGAGACGAGCAGTACTTC
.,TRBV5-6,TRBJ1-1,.,CASSRTGSLRTEAFF,TGTGCCAGCAGCAGAACAGGTTCTCTAAGGACTGAAGCTTTCTTT
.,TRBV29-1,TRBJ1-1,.,CSVERATGAEAFF,TGCAGCGTTGAAAGGGCGACGGGGGCTGAAGCTTTCTTT
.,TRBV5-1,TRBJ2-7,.,CASSLELGSYEQYF,TGCGCCAGCAGCTTGGAGCTAGGCTCCTACGAGCAGTACTTC
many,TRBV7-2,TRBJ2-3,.,CASSLSKDTQYF,TGTGCCAGCAGCTTAAGTAAAGATACGCAGTATTTT
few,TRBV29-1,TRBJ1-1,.,CSVRVNTEAFF,TGCAGCGTGAGAGTGAACACTGAAGCTTTCTTT
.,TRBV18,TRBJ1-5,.,CASSPPQGSPQHF,TGTGCCAGCTCACCACCCCAGGGATCGCCCCAGCATTTT
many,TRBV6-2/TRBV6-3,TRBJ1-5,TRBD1,CASSNRDSQPQHF,TGTGCCAGCAGTAACCGGGACAGTCAGCCCCAGCATTTT
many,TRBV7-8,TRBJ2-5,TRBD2,CASSSLGSGRAQAETQYF,TGTGCCAGCAGCTCCCTTGGGAGCGGGAGGGCCCAGGCCGAGACCCAGTACTTC
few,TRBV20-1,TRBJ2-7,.,CSAAGTTFYEQYF,TGCAGTGCAGCTGGAACGACCTTCTACGAGCAGTACTTC
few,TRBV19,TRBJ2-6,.,CASSIVRRVGANVLTF,TGTGCCAGTAGTATAGTTCGAAGGGTTGGGGCCAACGTCCTGACTTTC
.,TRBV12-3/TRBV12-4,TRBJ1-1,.,CASWAGEWDTEAFF,TGTGCCAGCTGGGCAGGGGAGTGGGACACTGAAGCTTTCTTT
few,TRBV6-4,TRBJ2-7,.,CASSAFGQISYEQYF,TGTGCCAGCAGTGCGTTCGGACAGATCTCCTACGAGCAGTACTTC
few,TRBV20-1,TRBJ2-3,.,CSAREPTDTQYF,TGCAGTGCTAGAGAGCCCACAGATACGCAGTATTTT
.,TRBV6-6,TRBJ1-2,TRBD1,CATQGENGYTF,TGTGCCACCCAGGGGGAGAATGGCTACACCTTC
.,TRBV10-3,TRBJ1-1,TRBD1,CATGGSTEAFF,TGTGCCACAGGGGGCAGCACTGAAGCTTTCTTT
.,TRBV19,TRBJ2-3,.,CASSGLSGTDTQYF,TGTGCCAGTAGTGGACTTTCGGGAACAGATACGCAGTATTTT
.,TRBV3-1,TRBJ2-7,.,CASTRRLGEQYF,TGTGCCAGCACGAGGAGGTTGGGCGAGCAGTACTTC
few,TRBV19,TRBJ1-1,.,CASTPDRNTEAFF,TGTGCCAGTACCCCGGACAGGAACACTGAAGCTTTCTTT
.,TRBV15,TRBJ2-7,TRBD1,CATSRGYPGTDTYEQYF,TGTGCCACCAGCAGAGGATATCCCGGGACAGATACCTACGAGCAGTACTTC
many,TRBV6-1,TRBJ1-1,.,CASERGRDTEAFF,TGTGCCAGCGAGAGGGGGAGGGACACTGAAGCTTTCTTT
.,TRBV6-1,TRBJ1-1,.,CASSASAASRTEAFF,TGTGCCAGCAGTGCCTCGGCCGCGTCGCGCACTGAAGCTTTCTTT
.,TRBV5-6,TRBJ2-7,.,CASSQDGVREQYF,TGTGCCAGCAGCCAAGACGGAGTACGAGAGCAGTACTTC
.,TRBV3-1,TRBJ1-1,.,CASSPLRPNTEAFF,TGTGCCAGCAGCCCCCTCCGGCCGAACACTGAAGCTTTCTTT
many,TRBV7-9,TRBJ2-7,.,CASSLGLREQYF,TGTGCCAGCAGCTTAGGACTCCGCGAGCAGTACTTC
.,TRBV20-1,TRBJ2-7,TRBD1,CSAWTGGSYEQYF,TGCAGTGCATGGACAGGGGGGTCCTACGAGCAGTACTTC
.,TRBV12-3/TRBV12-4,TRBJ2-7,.,CASSSVGSYYEQYF,TGTGCCAGCAGCTCCGTTGGGTCCTACTACGAGCAGTACTTC
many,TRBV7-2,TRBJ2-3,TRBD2,CASSLTASGTPDTQYF,TGTGCCAGCAGCTTAACCGCTAGCGGGACCCCAGATACGCAGTATTTT
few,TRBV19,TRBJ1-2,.,CASRAQYGYTF,TGTGCCAGTAGGGCCCAATATGGCTACACCTTC